The 2 T cell receptor beta chains given below trace back to one sample, sequenced in a study of PD-1 blockade in classical Hodgkin lymphoma. Each and every patient relapsed after autologous stem cell transplantation, and patients got differing brentuximab vedotin exposure. The method was immunoSEQ multiplex PCR; TCRdb's version includes in-frame clones alone and lacks a portion of them. The table shows about 110,000 clones, with 80% to 90% occurring only once. This specimen consisted of peripheral blood mononuclear cells (PBMCs), obtained before the second cycle of nivolumab. These receptors originate from a human donor with classical Hodgkin lymphoma.

Of note for this clone: Germline is not matched at one junction end, which may reflect a read error. The chain joins TRBV7-9 to TRBJ1-1, with D maybe TRBD1 (5 bases). This CDR3 has 15 residues. In germline, CDR1 is SEHNR, CDR2 FQNEAQ (reference sequence). This CDR3 is CASSQEGKGRTEAFF. DNA of the CDR3: TGCGCCAGCAGCCAAGAGGGGAAGGGGCGGACTGAAGCTTTCTTT.

This chain connects TRBV15 to TRBJ2-1; D possibly corresponds to TRBD1 (6 bases). This CDR3 spans 16 amino acids. With 0 bases removed from V and 8 bases from J, the gap between germline ends came to 17 bases. Per the germline V gene, CDR1 is LNHNV and CDR2 is YYDKDF (reference sequence). This chain's CDR3 is CATSRDHGRGQDEQFF. The CDR3 DNA reads TGTGCCACCAGCAGAGATCATGGCAGGGGTCAGGATGAGCAGTTCTTC.